These 21 T cell receptor beta chains were all obtained from the same sample, sequenced in a study of T cell repertoires in cytomegalovirus infection. A single record per CDR3 protein comes from TCRdb applying MiXCR to the reads. The table lists almost 500,000 distinct CDR3 sequences, about 11% of them singletons, with roughly a tenth in the top ten. The specimen was PBMCs. Every receptor here comes from a human donor in good health (CMV status not recorded). Some clones in this sample may be carry-over from other donors' samples.

This clonotype was observed at least ten times. The CDR3 sequence: CASSLESDNNEQFF. The DNA for the CDR3 is TGTGCCAGCAGCTTAGAATCAGATAACAATGAGCAGTTCTTC. The chain joins TRBV7-9 to TRBJ2-1, with no clear D. Germline lookup yields CDR1 SEHNR and CDR2 FQNEAQ (reference sequence). The CDR3 is 14 amino acids. V lost 1 base and J lost 5, with 9 bases in between. Variable domain in full (rest from reference TRBV7-9 and TRBJ2-1): DTGVSQNPRHKITKRGQNVTFRCDPISEHNRLYWYRQTLGQGPEFLTYFQNEAQLEKSRLLSDRFSAERPKGSFSTLEIQRTEQGDSAMYLCASSLESDNNEQFFGPGTRLTVL.

At least ten counts were recorded for this clonotype. As DNA, the CDR3 is TGTGCCAGCAGCTTGTACCCAATGGGGTCCTACGAGCAGTACTTC. It specifies CASSLYPMGSYEQYF. This chain joins TRBV7-6 and TRBJ2-7, with no clear D. Germline loops: CDR1 SGHVS, CDR2 FNYEAQ. This CDR3 has 15 residues. V gave up 3 bases and J gave up 1 base, with 13 bases separating them.

The gene calls are TRBV24-1 and TRBJ2-5, with 7 positions matching TRBD2. The CDR3 extends over 15 amino acids. Per germline, CDR1 KGHDR and CDR2 SFDVKD. J was trimmed by 3 bases and V by 4 bases; bases with no gene match: 7. CDR3 region: CATSDQGTTKETQYF. CDR3 DNA sequence: TGTGCCACCAGTGACCAAGGGACTACTAAAGAGACCCAGTACTTC.

This clonotype has a count of ten or more. The V call is TRBV7-8, the J call TRBJ2-7, with 7 bases aligning to TRBD2. The junction had 26 bases not matched to a gene; V was cut back by 5 bases and J by 4 bases. Germline CDR1 and CDR2: SGHVS and FQNEAQ. The CDR3 is 20 amino acids. DNA of the CDR3: TGTGCCAGCAGCCCGAGCCGGGCAATATCATCCGGGAGGACCATATACGAGCAGTACTTC. Its protein is CASSPSRAISSGRTIYEQYF.

The rearrangement links TRBV5-1 to TRBJ2-1; D possibly corresponds to TRBD1 (5 bases). Trimming took 3 bases from V and 9 from J, leaving 16 bases between them. The germline CDR1 and CDR2 sequences are SGHRS and YFSETQ. The CDR3 loop spans 14 amino acids. The CDR3 DNA reads TGCGCCAGCAGCTCCCGGACACCCAGGAGTGAGCAGTTCTTC. This gives the protein CASSSRTPRSEQFF.

This clonotype has only a few counts. This chain links TRBV2 with TRBJ1-6; TRBD1 is a possible D gene (6 bases). This CDR3 is 18 amino acids long. Between the trimmed V and J ends, which lost 3 bases and 0 bases, there was a span of 15 bases. Germline CDR1 is SNHLY and CDR2 is FYNNEI. The CDR3 DNA is TGTGCCAGCAGTGACAGAAGAGGGGGGAGCTCCTATAATTCACCCCTCCACTTT. This gives the protein CASSDRRGGSSYNSPLHF. Full variable domain (outside the CDR3, taken from reference TRBV2 and TRBJ1-6): EPEVTQTPSHQVTQMGQEVILRCVPISNHLYFYWYRQILGQKVEFLVSFYNNEISEKSEIFDDQFSVERPDGSNFTLKIRSTKLEDSAMYFCASSDRRGGSSYNSPLHFGNGTRLTVT.

The sample holds many counts of this clonotype. The chain employs TRBV7-6 and TRBJ2-3; the match to TRBD2 covers 9 bases. J gave up 5 bases and V 5 bases, and 8 bases lay outside the gene matches. This CDR3 contains 15 residues. In germline, CDR1 is SGHVS, CDR2 FNYEAQ. In DNA form, the CDR3 reads TGTGCCAGCAGCGGGCGGGGGGGCTTACGAGATACGCAGTATTTT. Its translation: CASSGRGGLRDTQYF.

This clonotype was found many times. V usage is TRBV6-1 and J usage is TRBJ2-1, with D unresolved. Trimming left V 2 bases short and J 3 bases short, with 11 bases between. The CDR3 is made up of 15 amino acids. CDR1 and CDR2 from the germline V gene are MNHNS and SASEGT. The CDR3 region is CASSEQTSSYNEQFF. The CDR3 bases are TGTGCCAGCAGTGAACAGACCTCCAGCTACAATGAGCAGTTCTTC.

The V gene is TRBV7-9, the J gene TRBJ2-3; D not resolved. The CDR3 has 16 amino acids. The germline V gene encodes CDR1 SEHNR and CDR2 FQNEAQ (reference sequence). V was cut by 3 bases and J by 12 bases, with 25 bases left in between. CDR3 protein: CASSFPTGEHRYNQYF. The DNA for the CDR3 is TGTGCCAGCAGCTTCCCCACCGGAGAGCACAGATATAACCAGTATTTT.

There are many counts of this clonotype. The chain joins TRBV12-3 or TRBV12-4 to TRBJ2-1; D might be TRBD1 (5 bases). This CDR3 spans 14 amino acids. The V end was cut by 6 bases, the J end by 8 bases, with 17 bases between. The CDR3 is CASRIRTHIDEQFF. The DNA for the CDR3 is TGTGCCAGCAGGATCAGGACACATATCGATGAGCAGTTCTTC.

The CDR3 sequence: CSARRRRERGNEQFF. CDR3 nucleotide sequence: TGCAGTGCTAGGCGGCGGCGGGAGAGGGGAAATGAGCAGTTCTTC. V gene TRBV20-1 combines with J gene TRBJ2-1; 7 bases agree with TRBD2. The trim removed 3 bases at V and 7 bases at J, leaving 12 bases unmatched. CDR3 length: 15 residues. Germline V lookup: CDR1 DFQATT, CDR2 SNEGSKA (reference sequence).

This rearrangement joins TRBV19 to TRBJ2-5, with TRBD2 identical over 9 bases. In germline, CDR1 is LNHDA, CDR2 SQIVND (reference sequence). The length of the CDR3 is 15 residues. Unmatched junction bases numbered 7, after V lost 3 bases and J lost 5 bases. CDR3 sequence (DNA): TGTGCCAGTAGTATCCGGATTAGCGGGAGTGAGACCCAGTACTTC. This gives the protein CASSIRISGSETQYF.

The chain couples TRBV4-1 to TRBJ1-6; TRBD1 matches 7 bases. Germline loops: CDR1 MGHRA, CDR2 YSYEKL. Trimming cost V 0 bases and J 14 bases; bases outside gene matches: 10. The CDR3 loop spans 15 amino acids. The CDR3 DNA reads TGCGCCAGCAGCCAAGATCATAGGGGGCGAATGTCCCTCCACTTT. Amino acid sequence: CASSQDHRGRMSLHF.

About this clonotype: One base away lies a much larger clone, so this may be a sequencing read error. The V gene is TRBV10-3, the J gene TRBJ1-1; no clear D. V shed 6 bases and J shed 3 bases, with 23 bases lying between them. The CDR3 is 17 amino acids. The germline gives CDR1 ENHRY, CDR2 SYGVKD. The CDR3 DNA sequence: TGTGCCATCAGCCATAAGGATAGTCCCCTCGTGTACACTGAAGCTTTCTTT. As protein: CAISHKDSPLVYTEAFF.

For this clonotype: A much larger clone is a single base away; this may be a read error. The chain employs TRBV7-3 and TRBJ2-2; maybe TRBD1 (5 bases). Germline CDR1 SGHTA, CDR2 FQGTGA. This CDR3 is 15 amino acids long. This CDR3 reads CTSSQGDSNTGELFF. The CDR3 DNA sequence: TGTACCAGCAGCCAGGGCGATTCGAACACCGGGGAGCTGTTTTTT. Full variable domain (rest looked up from reference TRBV7-3 and TRBJ2-2): GAGVSQTPSNKVTEKGKYVELRCDPISGHTALYWYRQSLGQGPEFLIYFQGTGAADDSGLPNDRFFAVRPEGSVSTLKIQRTERGDSAVYLCTSSQGDSNTGELFFGEGSRLTVL.

This chain uses TRBV11-2 with TRBJ1-4; possibly TRBD1 for D (5 bases). The CDR3 loop spans 17 amino acids. Trimming took off 1 base at V and 9 bases at J, with 21 bases between the two ends. Germline CDR1 reads SGHAT; CDR2 reads FQNNGV. CDR3 bases: TGTGCCAGCAGCTTAGCATTCAGACGTTCTGGGGGGAAAAAACTGTTTTTT. Translation: CASSLAFRRSGGKKLFF.

A remark on this clonotype: It may be a read error: a sequence one base away is much more abundant. The chain uses TRBV28 and TRBJ1-1; D not resolved. The V gene's germline CDR1 is MDHEN and CDR2 SYDVKM. The CDR3 is 14 residues long. V was clipped by 4 bases and J by 1 base, with 10 bases between them. CDR3 protein: CASSSYGRNTEAFF. The CDR3 nucleotides are TGTGCCAGCAGTTCATATGGGCGGAACACTGAAGCTTTCTTT.

This clonotype was counted a few times. This chain connects TRBV18 to TRBJ1-2; the match to TRBD1 covers 12 bases. This CDR3 is built from 16 residues. Germline CDR1 reads KGHSH; CDR2 reads LQKENI. Trimming cost V 4 bases and J 6 bases; bases outside gene matches: 9. This chain's CDR3 is CASSLGQGAQANGYTF. In nucleotides, the CDR3 is TGTGCCAGCTCACTGGGACAGGGGGCGCAGGCGAATGGCTACACCTTC.

This clonotype was recorded at least ten times. The chain recombines TRBV7-8 with TRBJ2-5; the D gene is possibly TRBD1 (5 bases). The CDR3 sequence is 14 residues long. Germline CDR1 is SGHVS and CDR2 is FQNEAQ. V lost 5 bases and J 4 bases, leaving 14 bases between the germline ends. CDR3 nucleotide sequence: TGTGCCAGCAGCAGAAGGGCAGGGCGAGAGACCCAGTACTTC. Translated: CASSRRAGRETQYF.

In its sample, this clonotype was seen a few times. The rearrangement uses TRBV20-1 and TRBJ2-5; D is unresolved. Between the trimmed V and J ends, which lost 2 bases and 1 base, there was a span of 5 bases. The CDR3 has 12 residues. In germline, CDR1 is DFQATT, CDR2 SNEGSKA (reference sequence). CDR3 sequence (DNA): TGCAGTGCTAGACACCTCCAAGAGACCCAGTACTTC. Amino acid sequence: CSARHLQETQYF.

The table lists this clonotype with many counts. In nucleotides, the CDR3 is TGTGCCAGCAGTCTAGGCCTCCCAGGGACTGAAGCTTTCTTT. Its protein product is CASSLGLPGTEAFF. This chain joins TRBV12-3 or TRBV12-4 and TRBJ1-1; the D gene is possibly TRBD1 (5 bases). CDR3 length: 14 amino acids. V was clipped by 5 bases and J by 5 bases, with 15 bases between them.